These 10 T cell receptor beta chains were all obtained from the same sample, sequenced in a study of blood T cell repertoires in COVID-19. Profiling relied on immunoSEQ multiplex PCR, and the TCRdb table lists in-frame clones only, not all of them. The profile shows around 220,000 clones, more than 85% of them singletons. Specimen: peripheral blood. These receptors came from a man aged 35 to 55 with active or convalescent COVID-19.

This clone appeared a single time. This chain connects TRBV27 to TRBJ2-1; TRBD2 matches 11 bases. This CDR3 region has 17 residues. V lost 2 bases, J lost 8 bases, and 11 bases stayed unmatched. Germline lookup yields CDR1 MNHEY and CDR2 SMNVEV (reference sequence). CDR3 amino acids: CASSLPITSGSGDEQFF. In nucleotides, the CDR3 is TGTGCCAGCAGTTTACCCATAACTAGCGGGAGCGGGGATGAGCAGTTCTTC.

The V gene is TRBV30, the J gene TRBJ2-3; TRBD1 agrees at 10 bases. This CDR3 has 14 amino acids. The J segment lost 8 bases and the V segment lost 8 bases, leaving 13 bases of the junction unmatched. Germline V gives CDR1 GTSNPN, CDR2 SVGIG (reference sequence). CDR3 in DNA: TGTGCCGGTATACCCGGGACAGGGGATATTACGCAGTATTTT. Translation: CAGIPGTGDITQYF.

V and J are TRBV7-9 and TRBJ1-1, with D possibly TRBD1 on 6 matching bases. CDR1 is SEHNR, CDR2 FQNEAQ, per germline (reference sequence). Deletions cut 10 bases from V and 4 bases from J, with 16 bases between. The CDR3 length is 13 residues. The CDR3 spells CATRGGGSTEAFF. CDR3 nucleotides: TGTGCCACAAGGGGAGGGGGGAGCACTGAAGCTTTCTTT.

The rearrangement uses TRBV9 and TRBJ2-7; D is possibly TRBD1 (5 bases). Germline CDR1 reads SGDLS; CDR2 reads YYNGEE. V lost 0 bases and J 7 bases, leaving 17 bases between the germline ends. The CDR3 covers 15 residues. In nucleotides, the CDR3 is TGTGCCAGCAGCGTAGAAGGGGCGGTGGGCCGAGAGCAGTACTTC. Translating gives CASSVEGAVGREQYF.

About this clone: In the same sample, other DNA sequences code for this CDR3. The V gene is TRBV19, the J gene TRBJ2-7; TRBD2 aligns across 11 bases. CDR1 and CDR2 from the germline V gene are LNHDA and SQIVND (reference sequence). V trimming: 6 bases; J trimming: 3 bases; junction bases outside the gene matches: 7. This CDR3 has 15 amino acids. This CDR3 reads CASSSTLAGGYEQYF. The CDR3 DNA follows: TGTGCCAGTAGCTCGACCCTAGCGGGGGGCTACGAGCAGTACTTC.

The V call is TRBV5-1, the J call TRBJ1-4, with a possible D match to TRBD1 (6 bases). V was shortened by 1 base and J by 3 bases, with 13 bases between the two germline ends. The CDR3 spans 16 residues. CDR1 is SGHRS and CDR2 is YFSETQ in the germline V gene. CDR3 DNA: TGCGCCAGCAGCTTGAGCGGGGGCTGGGCTAATGAAAAACTGTTTTTT. This encodes CASSLSGGWANEKLFF.

The chain has TRBV19 and TRBJ2-1; 10 bases map to TRBD2. The germline CDR1 and CDR2 sequences are LNHDA and SQIVND (reference sequence). With 9 bases clipped from V and 2 bases from J, the junction kept 4 bases outside the gene matches. The CDR3 consists of 14 residues. The CDR3 protein is CASRAGGTYNEQFF. The DNA of the CDR3 is TGTGCCAGCCGAGCGGGGGGGACCTACAATGAGCAGTTCTTC.

This clone was seen only once. The chain employs TRBV24-1 and TRBJ2-1; TRBD1 matches at 7 bases. There are 18 residues in the CDR3. Germline loops: CDR1 KGHDR, CDR2 SFDVKD. Germline trimming cut 3 bases from V and 7 bases from J; bases unmatched to any gene: 17. The CDR3 loop reads CATSDGGRQGIRVNEQFF. CDR3 nucleotide sequence: TGTGCCACCAGTGATGGGGGCCGACAGGGCATCCGGGTTAATGAGCAGTTCTTC.

This clone appeared a few times. The V and J genes are TRBV7-8 and TRBJ1-5; D is possibly TRBD1 (5 bases). This CDR3 is built from 16 residues. Germline CDR1 is SGHVS and CDR2 is FQNEAQ. Trimming took off 4 bases at V and 0 bases at J, with 13 bases between the two ends. The CDR3 sequence: CASSSAGPYSNQPQHF. The DNA of the CDR3 is TGTGCCAGCAGCTCTGCGGGGCCGTATAGCAATCAGCCCCAGCATTTT.

The chain couples TRBV11-2 to TRBJ2-3; TRBD2 matches 12 bases. V lost 5 bases, J lost 5 bases, and 11 bases stayed unmatched. Per the germline V gene, CDR1 is SGHAT and CDR2 is FQNNGV. The length of the CDR3 is 17 residues. The CDR3 region is CASSPKGLAGRLDTQYF. The CDR3 nucleotides are TGTGCCAGCAGCCCCAAAGGACTAGCGGGGAGGTTAGATACGCAGTATTTT.